This T cell receptor beta chain appears in the sequencing data of a study of beta chain features in type 1 diabetes. V lost 0 bases and J 1 base, leaving 9 bases between the germline ends. The CDR3 contains 15 residues. CDR1 LGHNA and CDR2 YSLEER come from the germline V gene. The sequenced template was cDNA made from the entire isolated RNA. Profiling relied on immunoSEQ multiplex PCR, and the TCRdb table lists in-frame clones only, not all of them. There are tens of thousands of clones in the sample; around a third occur only once, and about 0.5% lies in the top ten. This clone was picked up a small number of times.

The chain recombines TRBV4-3 with TRBJ1-1, with D perhaps TRBD1 (6 bases). This clonotype was sampled from a woman aged 18-29 years in good health. Sequenced input: stem cell memory CD4+ T cells from blood. In DNA, the CDR3 is TGCGCCAGCAGCCAAGACAGGGGTCCGAACACTGAAGCTTTCTTT. Protein product: CASSQDRGPNTEAFF.